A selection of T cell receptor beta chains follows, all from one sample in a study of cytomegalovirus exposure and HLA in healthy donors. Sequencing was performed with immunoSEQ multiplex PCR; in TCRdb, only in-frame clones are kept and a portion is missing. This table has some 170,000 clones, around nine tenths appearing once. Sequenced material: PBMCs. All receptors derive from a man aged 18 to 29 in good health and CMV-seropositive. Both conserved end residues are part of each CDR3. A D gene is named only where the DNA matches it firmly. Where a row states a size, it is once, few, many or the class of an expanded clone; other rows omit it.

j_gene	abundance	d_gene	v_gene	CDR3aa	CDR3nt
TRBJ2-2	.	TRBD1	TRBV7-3	CASSTGQGNTGELFF	TGTGCCAGCAGCACCGGACAGGGGAACACCGGGGAGCTGTTTTTT
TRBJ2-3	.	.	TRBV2	CASSVSTYGGTDTQYF	TGTGCCAGCAGCGTATCAACCTACGGGGGCACAGATACGCAGTATTTT
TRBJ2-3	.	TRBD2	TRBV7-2	CASRSGLAGTDTQYF	TGTGCCAGCAGGTCGGGACTAGCGGGCACAGATACGCAGTATTTT
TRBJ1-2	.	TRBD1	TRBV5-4	CASSLTSGTGGNYGYTF	TGTGCCAGCAGCTTGACATCCGGGACAGGGGGAAACTATGGCTACACCTTC
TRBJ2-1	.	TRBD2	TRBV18	CASSPPRGLAGTKSSYNEQFF	TGTGCCAGCTCACCACCCCGCGGGCTAGCGGGAACCAAGAGCTCCTACAATGAGCAGTTCTTC
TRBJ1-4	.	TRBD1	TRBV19	CASSKDRVGEKLFF	TGTGCCAGTAGTAAGGACAGGGTTGGTGAAAAACTGTTTTTT
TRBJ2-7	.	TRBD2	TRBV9	CASSLGRENYEQYF	TGTGCCAGCAGTTTGGGGCGGGAGAACTACGAGCAGTACTTC
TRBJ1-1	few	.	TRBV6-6	CASSYRLGLAEAFF	TGTGCCAGCAGCTACCGTTTGGGGCTGGCTGAAGCTTTCTTT
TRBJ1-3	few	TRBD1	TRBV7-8	CASSGGDRAFGNTIYF	TGTGCCAGCAGCGGAGGGGACAGGGCTTTCGGAAACACCATATATTTT
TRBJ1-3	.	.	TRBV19	CASSIARRGGSGNTIYF	TGTGCCAGTAGTATTGCCAGGAGGGGTGGTTCTGGAAACACCATATATTTT
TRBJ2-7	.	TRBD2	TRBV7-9	CASSPPAGGVYEQYF	TGTGCCAGCAGCCCCCCGGCGGGGGGCGTCTACGAGCAGTACTTC
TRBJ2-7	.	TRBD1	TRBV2	CAGRDRGRPYEQYF	TGTGCCGGGCGCGACAGGGGGCGGCCCTACGAGCAGTACTTC
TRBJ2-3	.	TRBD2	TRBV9	CASSPQASGSTDTQYF	TGTGCCAGCAGCCCCCAAGCTAGCGGAAGCACAGATACGCAGTATTTT
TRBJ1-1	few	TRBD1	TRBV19	CASSLGQASGEAFF	TGTGCCAGTAGTCTTGGACAGGCTTCAGGGGAAGCTTTCTTT
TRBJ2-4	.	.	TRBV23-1	CASSQSWGRVAKNIQYF	TGCGCCAGCAGTCAATCTTGGGGGCGGGTAGCCAAAAACATTCAGTACTTC
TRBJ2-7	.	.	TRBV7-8	CASRSPELRDYEQYF	TGTGCCAGCAGGAGCCCTGAACTAAGAGACTACGAGCAGTACTTC
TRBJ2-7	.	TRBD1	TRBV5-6	CASSDNRGQEYF	TGTGCCAGCAGCGACAACAGGGGTCAGGAGTACTTC
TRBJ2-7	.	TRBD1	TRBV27	CASSLVLGTGLTYEQYF	TGTGCCAGCAGTTTAGTCCTCGGGACAGGCTTAACCTACGAGCAGTACTTC
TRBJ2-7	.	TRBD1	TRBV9	CASSVGDRESLNGYEQYF	TGTGCCAGCAGCGTAGGGGACAGGGAATCCCTAAATGGTTACGAGCAGTACTTC
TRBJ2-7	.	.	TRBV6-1	CASSVREKPYEQYF	TGTGCCAGCAGTGTGAGAGAAAAGCCTTACGAGCAGTACTTC
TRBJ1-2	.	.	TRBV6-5	CASSYSERGIVYGYTF	TGTGCCAGCAGTTACAGCGAGCGGGGCATAGTCTATGGCTACACCTTC
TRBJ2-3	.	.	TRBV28	CASSLGAALSTDTQYF	TGTGCCAGCAGCCTGGGGGCAGCATTAAGCACAGATACGCAGTATTTT
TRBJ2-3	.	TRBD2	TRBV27	CASSFRSSGYTDTQYF	TGTGCCAGCAGTTTTAGGTCTAGCGGGTACACAGATACGCAGTATTTT
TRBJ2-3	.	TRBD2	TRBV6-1	CASSVAGAADTQYF	TGTGCCAGCAGCGTAGCGGGAGCAGCAGATACGCAGTATTTT
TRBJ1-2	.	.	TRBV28	CASSPRTVDNGYTF	TGTGCCAGCAGTCCGCGGACTGTTGATAATGGCTACACCTTC
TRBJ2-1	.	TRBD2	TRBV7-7	CASSPGLDLEQFF	TGTGCTAGCAGCCCGGGACTAGATTTGGAGCAGTTCTTC
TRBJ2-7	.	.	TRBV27	CASSPLGGYEQYF	TGTGCCAGCAGTCCACTAGGGGGTTACGAGCAGTACTTC
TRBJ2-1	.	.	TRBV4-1	CASSQGYGEQFF	TGCGCCAGCAGCCAAGGGTACGGTGAGCAGTTCTTC
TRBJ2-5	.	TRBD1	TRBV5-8	CASSLRTGGVETQYF	TGTGCCAGCAGCTTGAGGACAGGGGGAGTGGAGACCCAGTACTTC
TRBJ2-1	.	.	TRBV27	CASSAGFSNEQFF	TGTGCCAGCAGCGCGGGGTTTAGCAATGAGCAGTTCTTC
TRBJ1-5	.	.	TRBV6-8	CASSYSYWWAGDSNQPQHF	TGTGCCAGCAGTTACTCTTATTGGTGGGCGGGGGATAGCAATCAGCCCCAGCATTTT
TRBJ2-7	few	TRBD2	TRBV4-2	CASSRYDSGSADEQYF	TGTGCCAGCAGCCGATACGATAGCGGGAGCGCCGACGAGCAGTACTTC
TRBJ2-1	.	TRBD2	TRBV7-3	CASSETGLAGLNEQFF	TGTGCCAGCAGCGAAACAGGACTAGCGGGATTGAATGAGCAGTTCTTC
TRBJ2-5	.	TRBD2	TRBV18	CASSPLTGGRETQYF	TGTGCCAGCTCACCGCTAACGGGAGGGCGAGAGACCCAGTACTTC
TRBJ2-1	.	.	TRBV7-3	CASSLGHYNEQFF	TGTGCCAGCAGCTTGGGCCACTACAATGAGCAGTTCTTC
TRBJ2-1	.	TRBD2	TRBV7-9	CATDVTSGVYNEQFF	TGTGCCACCGACGTCACTAGCGGGGTTTACAATGAGCAGTTCTTC
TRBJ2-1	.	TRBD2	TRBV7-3	CASSFSGMGAYNEQFF	TGTGCCAGCAGCTTTAGCGGGATGGGGGCCTACAATGAGCAGTTCTTC
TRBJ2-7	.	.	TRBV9	CASSAAGTALRHEQYF	TGTGCCAGCAGCGCCGCCGGGACTGCCCTCAGACACGAGCAGTACTTC
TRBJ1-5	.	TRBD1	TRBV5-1	CASSFTGTANQPQHF	TGCGCCAGCAGCTTTACCGGGACAGCGAATCAGCCCCAGCATTTT
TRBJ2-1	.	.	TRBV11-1	CASTLPRWSSHNNEQFF	TGTGCCAGCACCCTACCCCGGTGGAGTTCCCATAACAATGAGCAGTTCTTC
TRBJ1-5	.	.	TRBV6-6	CASNPGWVNQPQHF	TGTGCCAGCAACCCGGGTTGGGTCAATCAGCCCCAGCATTTT
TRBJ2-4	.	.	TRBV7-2	CASSLRQENIQYF	TGTGCCAGCAGCCTCCGACAGGAAAACATTCAGTACTTC
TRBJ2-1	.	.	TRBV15	CATSRDRVSSYNEQFF	TGTGCCACCAGCAGAGACCGGGTGAGCTCCTACAATGAGCAGTTCTTC
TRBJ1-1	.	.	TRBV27	CASSLSGHIEAFF	TGTGCCAGCAGTCTATCGGGACACATAGAAGCTTTCTTT
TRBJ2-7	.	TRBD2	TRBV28	CASRSLAGGPVEQYF	TGTGCCAGCAGGTCCCTAGCGGGAGGGCCCGTCGAGCAGTACTTC
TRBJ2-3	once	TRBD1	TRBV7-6	CASSLGQGTPAGQYF	TGTGCCAGCAGCCTAGGACAGGGGACTCCCGCTGGGCAGTATTTT
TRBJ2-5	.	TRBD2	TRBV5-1	CASSLVRGGETQYF	TGCGCCAGCAGCTTGGTGAGGGGAGGGGAGACCCAGTACTTC
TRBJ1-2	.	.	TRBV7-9	CASSLEAGVGYTF	TGTGCCAGCAGCTTAGAGGCAGGGGTGGGCTACACCTTC
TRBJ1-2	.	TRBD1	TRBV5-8	CASSFWTGTASFYGYTF	TGTGCCAGCAGCTTCTGGACCGGGACAGCTTCTTTCTATGGCTACACCTTC
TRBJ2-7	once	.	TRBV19	CASSIGGLEQYF	TGTGCCAGTAGTATAGGAGGGTTAGAGCAGTACTTC